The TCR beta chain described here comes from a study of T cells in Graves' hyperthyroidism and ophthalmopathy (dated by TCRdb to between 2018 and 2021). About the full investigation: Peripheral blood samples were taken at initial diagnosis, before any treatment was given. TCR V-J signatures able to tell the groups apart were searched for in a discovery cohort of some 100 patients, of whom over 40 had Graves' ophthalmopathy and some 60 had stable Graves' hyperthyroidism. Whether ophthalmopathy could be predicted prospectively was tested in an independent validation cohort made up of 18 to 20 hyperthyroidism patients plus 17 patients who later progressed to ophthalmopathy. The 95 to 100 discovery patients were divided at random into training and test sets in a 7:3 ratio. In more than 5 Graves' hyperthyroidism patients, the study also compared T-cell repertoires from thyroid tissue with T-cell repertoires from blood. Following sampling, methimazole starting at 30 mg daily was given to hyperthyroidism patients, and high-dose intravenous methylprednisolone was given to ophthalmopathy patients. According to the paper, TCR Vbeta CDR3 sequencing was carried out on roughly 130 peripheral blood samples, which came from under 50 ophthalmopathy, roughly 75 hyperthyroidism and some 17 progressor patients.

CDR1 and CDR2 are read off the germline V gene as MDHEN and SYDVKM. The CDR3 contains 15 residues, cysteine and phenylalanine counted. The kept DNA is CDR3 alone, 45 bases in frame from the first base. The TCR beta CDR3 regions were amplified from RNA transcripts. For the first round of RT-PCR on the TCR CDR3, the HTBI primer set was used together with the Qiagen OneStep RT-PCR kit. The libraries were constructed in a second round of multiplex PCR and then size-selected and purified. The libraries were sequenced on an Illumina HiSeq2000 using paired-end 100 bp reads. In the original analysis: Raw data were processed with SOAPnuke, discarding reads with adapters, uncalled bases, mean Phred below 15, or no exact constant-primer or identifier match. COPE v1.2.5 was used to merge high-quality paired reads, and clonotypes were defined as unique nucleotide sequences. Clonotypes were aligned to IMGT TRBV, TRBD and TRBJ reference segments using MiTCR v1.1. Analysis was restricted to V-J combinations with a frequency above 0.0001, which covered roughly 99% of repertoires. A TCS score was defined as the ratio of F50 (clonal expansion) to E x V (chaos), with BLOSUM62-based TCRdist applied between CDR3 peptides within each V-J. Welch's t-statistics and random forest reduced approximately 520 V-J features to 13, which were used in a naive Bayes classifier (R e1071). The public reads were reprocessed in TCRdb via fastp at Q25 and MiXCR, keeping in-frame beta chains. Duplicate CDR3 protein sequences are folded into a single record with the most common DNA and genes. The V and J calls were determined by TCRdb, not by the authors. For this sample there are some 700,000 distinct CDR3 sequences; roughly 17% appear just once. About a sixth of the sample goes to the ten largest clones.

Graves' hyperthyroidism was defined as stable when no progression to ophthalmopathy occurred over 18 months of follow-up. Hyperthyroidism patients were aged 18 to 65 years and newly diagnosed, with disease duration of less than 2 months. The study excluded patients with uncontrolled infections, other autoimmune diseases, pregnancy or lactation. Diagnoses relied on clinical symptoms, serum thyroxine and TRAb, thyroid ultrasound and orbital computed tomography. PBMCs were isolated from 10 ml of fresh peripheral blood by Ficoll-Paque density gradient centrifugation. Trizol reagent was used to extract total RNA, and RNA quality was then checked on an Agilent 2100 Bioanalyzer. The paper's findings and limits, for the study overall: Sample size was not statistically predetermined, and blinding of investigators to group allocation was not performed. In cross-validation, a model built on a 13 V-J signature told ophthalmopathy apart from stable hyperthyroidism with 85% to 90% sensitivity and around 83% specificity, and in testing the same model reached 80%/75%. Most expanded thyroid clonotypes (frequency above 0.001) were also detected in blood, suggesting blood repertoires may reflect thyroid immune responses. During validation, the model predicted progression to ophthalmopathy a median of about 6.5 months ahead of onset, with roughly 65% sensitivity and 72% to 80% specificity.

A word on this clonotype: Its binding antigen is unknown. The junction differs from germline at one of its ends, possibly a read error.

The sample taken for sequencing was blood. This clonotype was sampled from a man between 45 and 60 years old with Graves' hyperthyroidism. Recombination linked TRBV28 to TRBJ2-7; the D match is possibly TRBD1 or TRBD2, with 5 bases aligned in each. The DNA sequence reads TGTGCCAGCAGCCCGGTCGGGGCCGTGGGCTACGGGCAGTACTTC. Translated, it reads CASSPVGAVGYGQYF.